The rows below give T cell receptor beta chains drawn from one sample of a study of blood T cell repertoires in COVID-19. Data came from immunoSEQ multiplex PCR; TCRdb stores just in-frame clones and leaves some out. The sample includes 60,000 to 80,000 clones, just over 85% of them seen just once. Sequenced sample: peripheral blood. Receptors were obtained from a human donor in a cohort sampled during active COVID-19. CDR3s include the opening cysteine and the closing phenylalanine or tryptophan. The D gene is left open where the match is weak. Size is omitted from some rows. Given values are once, few, many or a class for expanded clones.

V	D	J	size	CDR3	DNA
TRBV5-1	NA	TRBJ1-6	NA	CASSLGSSSYNSPLHF	TGCGCCAGCAGCTTGGGGTCGAGCTCCTATAATTCACCCCTCCACTTT
TRBV7-9	TRBD1	TRBJ2-5	NA	CASSYTITGTGGEKTQYF	TGTGCCAGCAGCTATACCATTACCGGGACAGGGGGCGAAAAGACCCAGTACTTC
TRBV14	TRBD1	TRBJ2-6	NA	CASSPGQGQAGANVLTF	TGTGCCAGCAGCCCTGGACAGGGCCAGGCTGGGGCCAACGTCCTGACTTTC
TRBV7-9	NA	TRBJ1-2	NA	CASSFSHAESGADEYGYTF	TGTGCCAGCAGCTTTAGTCACGCCGAATCGGGAGCTGACGAATATGGCTACACCTTC
TRBV5-1	NA	TRBJ1-1	NA	CASSFLSSQNTEAFF	TGCGCCAGCAGCTTTCTATCTAGCCAGAACACTGAAGCTTTCTTT
TRBV2	NA	TRBJ2-1	NA	CASRYGGEQFF	TGTGCCAGCAGATACGGGGGTGAGCAGTTCTTC
TRBV7-3	NA	TRBJ2-2	few	CASSSDSYTGELFF	TGTGCCAGCAGCTCCGACAGCTACACCGGGGAGCTGTTTTTT
TRBV28	TRBD1	TRBJ1-3	NA	CASSLLRTGLSGNTIYF	TGTGCCAGCAGTTTACTACGGACAGGTCTCTCTGGAAACACCATATATTTT
TRBV3-1/TRBV3-2	NA	TRBJ2-7	NA	CASSPLKLVGEQYF	TGTGCCAGCAGCCCTCTCAAATTAGTCGGCGAGCAGTACTTC
TRBV7-2	NA	TRBJ1-2	NA	CASNGRGRGYTF	TGTGCCAGCAACGGCAGGGGTAGGGGCTACACCTTC
TRBV2	NA	TRBJ1-5	NA	CASTAETGNQPQHF	TGTGCCAGCACGGCCGAGACAGGCAATCAGCCCCAGCATTTT
TRBV2	NA	TRBJ2-1	NA	CASSELAAVEQFF	TGTGCCAGCAGTGAATTGGCAGCGGTTGAGCAGTTCTTC
TRBV7-3	NA	TRBJ1-1	NA	CASSLRGNTEAFF	TGTGCCAGCAGCTTGCGCGGGAACACTGAAGCTTTCTTT
TRBV2	NA	TRBJ2-7	NA	CASTRPHSEQYF	TGTGCCAGCACCCGTCCACATTCCGAGCAGTACTTC
TRBV5-1	TRBD1	TRBJ1-2	NA	CASSDRGQGGYTF	TGCGCCAGCAGCGACAGGGGGCAGGGTGGCTACACCTTC
TRBV20-1	NA	TRBJ2-1	NA	CSALRNNEQFF	TGCAGTGCCTTGAGGAACAATGAGCAGTTCTTC
TRBV12-3/TRBV12-4	NA	TRBJ2-2	once	CASRSSNTGELFF	TGTGCCAGCAGGTCTTCGAACACCGGGGAGCTGTTTTTT
TRBV3-1/TRBV3-2	TRBD2	TRBJ2-2	NA	CASSQDFPSGRSPRTGELFF	TGTGCCAGCAGCCAAGACTTCCCTAGCGGGAGATCCCCGAGAACCGGGGAGCTGTTTTTT
TRBV3-1/TRBV3-2	TRBD2	TRBJ2-1	once	CASSQEAAGGPAREQFF	TGTGCCAGCAGCCAAGAAGCAGCGGGAGGGCCTGCTCGTGAGCAGTTCTTC
TRBV28	NA	TRBJ2-5	few	CASSGLAKETQYF	TGTGCCAGCAGCGGGCTAGCGAAAGAGACCCAGTACTTC
TRBV30	NA	TRBJ2-2	NA	CAWRAPSGHTGELFF	TGTGCCTGGAGGGCCCCCAGCGGTCACACCGGGGAGCTGTTTTTT
TRBV4-2	TRBD1	TRBJ1-2	once	CASSHPPGQNYGYTF	TGTGCCAGCAGCCACCCCCCGGGACAGAACTATGGCTACACCTTC
TRBV4-2	NA	TRBJ1-1	NA	CASSQDLVGYNEAFF	TGTGCCAGCAGCCAAGATTTGGTCGGGTACAATGAAGCTTTCTTT
TRBV7-9	TRBD1	TRBJ1-2	medium-sized	CASEGVGQTNYGYTF	TGTGCCAGCGAGGGGGTGGGACAGACAAACTATGGCTACACCTTC
TRBV7-9	TRBD2	TRBJ2-2	NA	CASIQNGLAGGPNGELFF	TGTGCCAGCATCCAAAACGGACTAGCGGGGGGGCCTAACGGGGAGCTGTTTTTT
TRBV28	TRBD2	TRBJ2-7	NA	CASSFGLAGAPSYEQYF	TGTGCCAGCAGTTTCGGACTAGCGGGAGCCCCTTCCTACGAGCAGTACTTC
TRBV5-1	NA	TRBJ1-4	few	CASSTGQLNEKLFF	TGCGCCAGCAGCACCGGACAGCTTAATGAAAAACTGTTTTTT
TRBV6-2/TRBV6-3	NA	TRBJ2-4	NA	CASSRSRGDIQYF	TGTGCCAGCAGCCGATCCAGGGGTGACATTCAGTACTTC
TRBV9	TRBD2	TRBJ2-1	NA	CASSVAGGHYNEQFF	TGTGCCAGCAGCGTAGCGGGGGGGCATTACAATGAGCAGTTCTTC
TRBV7-8	TRBD1	TRBJ2-2	NA	CASLSGYDRVVGELFF	TGTGCCAGCCTCTCAGGATATGACAGGGTAGTAGGGGAGCTGTTTTTT
TRBV5-6	TRBD1	TRBJ1-5	NA	CASSTRTGGSPQHF	TGTGCCAGCAGCACACGGACAGGGGGGTCGCCCCAGCATTTT
TRBV18	TRBD1	TRBJ2-7	NA	CASSPGTAFSSYEQYF	TGTGCCAGCTCACCCGGGACAGCCTTTAGCTCCTACGAGCAGTACTTC
TRBV7-2	NA	TRBJ2-2	NA	CASTKTTLNTGELFF	TGTGCCAGCACGAAGACTACCCTGAACACCGGGGAGCTGTTTTTT
TRBV28	TRBD2	TRBJ2-1	NA	CASSVGLAGGDNEQFF	TGTGCCAGCAGTGTGGGACTAGCGGGAGGCGATAATGAGCAGTTCTTC
TRBV6-4	TRBD2	TRBJ2-3	NA	CASRVTSGTDTQYF	TGTGCCAGCAGAGTTACTAGCGGCACAGATACGCAGTATTTT
TRBV18	TRBD2	TRBJ2-7	NA	CASSPGTSGIGYEQYF	TGTGCCAGCTCACCAGGGACTAGCGGGATAGGTTACGAGCAGTACTTC
TRBV7-8	TRBD2	TRBJ2-7	NA	CASSSPRSGGSYEQYF	TGTGCCAGCAGCTCCCCACGCAGCGGGGGTTCCTACGAGCAGTACTTC
TRBV7-9	NA	TRBJ1-6	few	CASTQDRSSPLHF	TGTGCCAGCACACAAGACAGAAGCTCACCCCTCCACTTT
TRBV27	TRBD2	TRBJ2-1	NA	CATRDYSYNEQFF	TGTGCCACCCGGGACTATTCTTACAATGAGCAGTTCTTC